This T cell receptor (beta chain) stems from a study of T cell repertoires in cytomegalovirus infection. Study details: In the study, CMV epitopes included recently identified HLA-C-restricted and well-studied HLA-B-restricted ones. Both CMV infection and a matching HLA type were indicated by public TCR beta signatures.

The germline V and J ends were trimmed by 5 bases and 2 bases, with 14 bases remaining between them. This CDR3 is 15 amino acids long. Regarding the study as a whole: The ex vivo response was dominated by HLA-C-restricted CMV-specific TCR beta clonotypes. Cumulated frequencies of public TCR beta families served to identify carriers of CMV plus the relevant HLA.

Regarding this clonotype: The antigen is not known.

One entry per CDR3 protein results from TCRdb running MiXCR on the reads. The sample consists of around 710,000 distinct CDR3 sequences, roughly 28% of them appearing once. The rearrangement uses TRBV7-1 and TRBJ2-3; D gene uncertain. TRBV7-1 falls under the ORF class, with uncertain function. The TCR originated in a human donor in good health (CMV status not recorded). Some clones in this sample may be carry-over from other donors' samples. The sequencing here drew on cultured CD8+ T cells from PBMCs, taken from culture after CMV antigen stimulation. The CDR3 DNA reads TGTGCCAGCAGCCTCGACGGCGGAGCCACAGATACGCAGTATTTT. Translating it yields CASSLDGGATDTQYF.